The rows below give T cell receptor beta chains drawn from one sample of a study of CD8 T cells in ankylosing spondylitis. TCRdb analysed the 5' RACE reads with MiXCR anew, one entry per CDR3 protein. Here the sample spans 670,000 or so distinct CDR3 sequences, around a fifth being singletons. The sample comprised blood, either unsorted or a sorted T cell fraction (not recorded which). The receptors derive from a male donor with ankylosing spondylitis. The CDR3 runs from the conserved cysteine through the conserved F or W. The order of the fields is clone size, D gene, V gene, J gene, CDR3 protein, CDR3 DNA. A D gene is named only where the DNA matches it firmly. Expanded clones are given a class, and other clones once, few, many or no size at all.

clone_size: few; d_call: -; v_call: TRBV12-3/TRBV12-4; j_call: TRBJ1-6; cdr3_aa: CASSFGAFGGSPLHF; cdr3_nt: TGTGCCAGCAGTTTCGGGGCCTTTGGGGGTTCACCCCTCCACTTT
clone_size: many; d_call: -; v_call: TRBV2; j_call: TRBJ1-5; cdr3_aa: CASSEGLYQPQHF; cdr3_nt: TGTGCCAGCAGTGAAGGCCTTTATCAGCCCCAGCATTTT
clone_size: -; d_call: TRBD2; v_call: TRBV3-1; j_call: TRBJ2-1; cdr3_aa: CASSPPGTSSVWEQFF; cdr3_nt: TGTGCCAGCAGCCCACCCGGGACTAGTTCTGTTTGGGAGCAGTTCTTC
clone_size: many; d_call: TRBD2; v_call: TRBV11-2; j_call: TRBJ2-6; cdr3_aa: CASSLRPWDYLSSGANVLTF; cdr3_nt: TGTGCCAGCAGCTTACGGCCTTGGGACTACCTCAGTTCTGGGGCCAACGTCCTGACTTTC
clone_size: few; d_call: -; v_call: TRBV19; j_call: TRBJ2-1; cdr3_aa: CASSIIAGGAGWEQFF; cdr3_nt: TGTGCCAGTAGTATTATCGCAGGGGGGGCCGGTTGGGAGCAGTTCTTC
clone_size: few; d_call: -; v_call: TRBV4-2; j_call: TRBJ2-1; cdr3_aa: CASSPTGQSSYNEQFF; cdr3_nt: TGTGCCAGCAGCCCGACAGGACAGAGCTCCTACAATGAGCAGTTCTTC
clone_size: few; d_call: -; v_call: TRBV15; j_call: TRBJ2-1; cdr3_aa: CATSFHAGQGTNEQFF; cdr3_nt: TGTGCCACCAGCTTCCACGCGGGGCAGGGGACCAATGAGCAGTTCTTC
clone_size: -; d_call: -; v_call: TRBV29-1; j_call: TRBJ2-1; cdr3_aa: CSVDGGAISYNEQFF; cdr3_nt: TGCAGCGTTGATGGTGGCGCCATCTCCTACAATGAGCAGTTCTTC
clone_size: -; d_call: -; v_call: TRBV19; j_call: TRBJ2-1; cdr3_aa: CASSFRDKGLDEQFF; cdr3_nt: TGTGCCAGTAGCTTCCGGGACAAGGGGTTGGATGAGCAGTTCTTC
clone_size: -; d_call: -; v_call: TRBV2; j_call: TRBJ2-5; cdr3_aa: CASTDGETQYF; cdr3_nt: TGTGCCAGCACCGACGGGGAGACCCAGTACTTC
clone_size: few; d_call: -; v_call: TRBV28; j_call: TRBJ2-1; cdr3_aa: CASRDQSHNEQFF; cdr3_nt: TGTGCCAGCCGGGACCAAAGTCACAATGAGCAGTTCTTC
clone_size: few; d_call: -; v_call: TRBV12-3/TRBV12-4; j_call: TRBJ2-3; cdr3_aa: CASSYGTFTDTQYF; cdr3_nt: TGTGCCAGCAGTTACGGGACTTTCACAGATACGCAGTATTTT
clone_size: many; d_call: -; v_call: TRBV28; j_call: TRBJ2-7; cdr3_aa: CASSLFGGYEQYF; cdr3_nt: TGTGCCAGCAGTTTATTTGGAGGCTACGAGCAGTACTTC
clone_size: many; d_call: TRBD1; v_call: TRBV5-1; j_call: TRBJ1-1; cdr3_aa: CASSYYRDSEAFF; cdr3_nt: TGCGCCAGCAGCTACTACCGGGACAGTGAAGCTTTCTTT
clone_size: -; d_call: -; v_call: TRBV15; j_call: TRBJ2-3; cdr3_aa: CATSPSGNTDTQYF; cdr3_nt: TGTGCCACCAGCCCTAGTGGAAACACAGATACGCAGTATTTT
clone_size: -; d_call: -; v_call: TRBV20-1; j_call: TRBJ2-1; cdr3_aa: CSARSQSSYNEQFF; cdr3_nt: TGCAGTGCTAGATCACAGAGCTCCTACAATGAGCAGTTCTTC
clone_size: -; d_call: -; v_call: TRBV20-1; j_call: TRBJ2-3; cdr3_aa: CSALGLTSPYRTDTQYF; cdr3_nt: TGCAGTGCCCTCGGATTGACTAGTCCTTACCGCACAGATACGCAGTATTTT
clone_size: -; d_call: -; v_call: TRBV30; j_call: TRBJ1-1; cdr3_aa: CAWREEALILNTEAFF; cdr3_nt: TGTGCCTGGAGGGAGGAGGCCCTAATTTTGAACACTGAAGCTTTCTTT
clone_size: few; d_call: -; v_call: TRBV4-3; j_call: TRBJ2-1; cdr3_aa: CASSRTSLSYNEQFF; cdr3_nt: TGCGCCAGCAGCCGCACCTCCCTCTCCTACAATGAGCAGTTCTTC
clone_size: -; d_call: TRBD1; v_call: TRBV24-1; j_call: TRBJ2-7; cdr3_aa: CATSDCPGQVYEQYF; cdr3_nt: TGTGCCACCAGTGATTGCCCGGGACAGGTTTACGAGCAGTACTTC
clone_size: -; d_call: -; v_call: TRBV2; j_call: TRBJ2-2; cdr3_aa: CASSAGSATGELFF; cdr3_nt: TGTGCCAGCAGCGCCGGGAGTGCAACCGGGGAGCTGTTTTTT
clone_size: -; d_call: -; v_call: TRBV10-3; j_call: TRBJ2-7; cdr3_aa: CAIKGLAYEQYF; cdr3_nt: TGTGCCATCAAGGGCCTCGCCTACGAGCAGTACTTC
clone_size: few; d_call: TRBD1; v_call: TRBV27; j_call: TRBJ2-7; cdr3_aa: CASRPEISRDRDSYEQYF; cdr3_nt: TGTGCCAGCAGACCAGAAATAAGCCGGGACAGGGATTCCTACGAGCAGTACTTC
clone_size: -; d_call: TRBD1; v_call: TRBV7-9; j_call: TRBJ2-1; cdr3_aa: CASSTDRGTYNEQFF; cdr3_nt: TGTGCCAGCAGCACGGACAGGGGTACCTACAATGAGCAGTTCTTC
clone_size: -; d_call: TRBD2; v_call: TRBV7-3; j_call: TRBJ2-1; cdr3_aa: CASSLRTSYLKNEQFF; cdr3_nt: TGTGCCAGCAGCCTTAGGACTAGCTATTTAAAGAATGAGCAGTTCTTC
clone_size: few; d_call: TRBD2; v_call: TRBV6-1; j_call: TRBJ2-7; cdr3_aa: CASSNPRTSGSKNEQYF; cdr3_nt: TGTGCCAGCAGTAATCCGAGGACTAGCGGGAGCAAGAACGAGCAGTACTTC
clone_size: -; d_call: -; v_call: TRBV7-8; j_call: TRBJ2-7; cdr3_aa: CASSPDQSYEQYF; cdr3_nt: TGTGCCAGCAGCCCAGACCAGAGTTACGAGCAGTACTTC
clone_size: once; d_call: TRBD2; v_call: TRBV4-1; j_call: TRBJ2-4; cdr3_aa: CASSPGPLAGVNIQYF; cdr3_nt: TGCGCCAGCAGCCCGGGCCCCCTAGCGGGAGTGAACATTCAGTACTTC
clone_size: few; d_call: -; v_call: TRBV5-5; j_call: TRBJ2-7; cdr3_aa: CASSLLQGRSEQYF; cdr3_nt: TGTGCCAGCAGCTTACTACAGGGTCGGAGCGAGCAGTACTTC
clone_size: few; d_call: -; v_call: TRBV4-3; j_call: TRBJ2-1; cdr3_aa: CASSRDWGNEQFF; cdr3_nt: TGCGCCAGCAGCCGCGACTGGGGTAATGAGCAGTTCTTC
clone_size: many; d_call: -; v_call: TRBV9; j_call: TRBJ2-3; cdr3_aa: CASSPLGEPTDTQYF; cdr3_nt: TGTGCCAGCAGCCCTTTGGGGGAACCGACAGATACGCAGTATTTT
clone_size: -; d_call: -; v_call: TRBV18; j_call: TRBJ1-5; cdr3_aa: CASRQAEDQPQHF; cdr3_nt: TGTGCCAGCCGCCAGGCGGAGGATCAGCCCCAGCATTTT
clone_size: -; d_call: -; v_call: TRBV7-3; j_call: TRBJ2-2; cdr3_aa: CASSLASGHTGELFF; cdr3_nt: TGTGCCAGCAGCCTCGCGAGCGGCCACACCGGGGAGCTGTTTTTT
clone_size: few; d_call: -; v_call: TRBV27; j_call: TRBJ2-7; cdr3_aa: CASSLRRGPYEQYF; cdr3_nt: TGTGCCAGCAGTTTAAGGCGGGGCCCCTACGAGCAGTACTTC
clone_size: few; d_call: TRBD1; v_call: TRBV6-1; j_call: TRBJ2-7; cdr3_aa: CASRQGQGAAEQYF; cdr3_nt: TGTGCCAGCAGGCAGGGACAGGGGGCCGCAGAGCAGTACTTC
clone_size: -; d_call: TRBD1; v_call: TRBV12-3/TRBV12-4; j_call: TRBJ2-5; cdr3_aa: CASSLGIGQGVQETQYF; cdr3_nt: TGTGCCAGCAGTTTAGGAATTGGACAGGGGGTCCAAGAGACCCAGTACTTC
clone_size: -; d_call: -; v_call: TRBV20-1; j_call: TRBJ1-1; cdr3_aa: CSAALKTEAFF; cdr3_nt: TGCAGTGCTGCACTCAAAACTGAAGCTTTCTTT
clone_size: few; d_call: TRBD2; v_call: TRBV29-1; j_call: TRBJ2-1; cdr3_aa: CSAGASGGPSYNEQFF; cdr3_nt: TGCAGCGCTGGGGCTAGCGGGGGGCCCTCCTACAATGAGCAGTTCTTC
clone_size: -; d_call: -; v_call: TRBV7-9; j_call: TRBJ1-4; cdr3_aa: CASSLVGWAGVDEKLFF; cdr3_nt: TGTGCCAGCAGCTTAGTCGGCTGGGCAGGGGTGGATGAAAAACTGTTTTTT
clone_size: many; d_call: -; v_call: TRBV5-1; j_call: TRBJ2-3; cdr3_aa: CASSSGTSTDTQYF; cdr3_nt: TGTGCCAGCAGCTCCGGGACCAGCACAGATACGCAGTATTTT
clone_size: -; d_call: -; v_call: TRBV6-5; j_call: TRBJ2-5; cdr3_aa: CASSYRGGVETQYF; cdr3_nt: TGTGCCAGCAGTTACCGAGGCGGGGTAGAGACCCAGTACTTC
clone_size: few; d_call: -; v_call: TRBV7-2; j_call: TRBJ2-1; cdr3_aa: CASSLAGPWNEQFF; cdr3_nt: TGTGCCAGCAGCTTAGCGGGCCCCTGGAATGAGCAGTTCTTC
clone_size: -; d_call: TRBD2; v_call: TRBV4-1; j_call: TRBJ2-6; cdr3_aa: CASSQVSGLAGLSGANVLTF; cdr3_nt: TGCGCCAGCAGCCAAGTATCCGGACTAGCTGGCTTGTCTGGGGCCAACGTCCTGACTTTC
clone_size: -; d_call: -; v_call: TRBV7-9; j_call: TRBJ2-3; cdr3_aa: CASSSPGGIVQYF; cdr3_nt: TGTGCCAGCAGCTCCCCTGGCGGGATAGTGCAGTATTTT
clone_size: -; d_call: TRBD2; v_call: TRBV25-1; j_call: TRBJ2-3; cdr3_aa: CASGTRLADPGDTQYF; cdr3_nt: TGTGCCAGCGGCACCCGACTAGCGGACCCAGGGGATACGCAGTATTTT
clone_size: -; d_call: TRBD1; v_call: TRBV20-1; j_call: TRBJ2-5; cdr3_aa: CSARGLGQGPETQYF; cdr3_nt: TGCAGTGCTAGGGGCCTCGGACAGGGTCCAGAGACCCAGTACTTC
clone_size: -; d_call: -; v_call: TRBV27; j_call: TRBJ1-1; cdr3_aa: CASSLHPTDMNTEAFF; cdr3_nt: TGTGCCAGCAGTTTACATCCAACTGACATGAACACTGAAGCTTTCTTT
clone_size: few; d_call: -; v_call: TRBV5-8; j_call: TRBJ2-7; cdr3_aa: CASSLDRTGRDEQYF; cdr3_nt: TGTGCCAGCAGCTTGGATCGGACAGGGAGGGACGAGCAGTACTTC
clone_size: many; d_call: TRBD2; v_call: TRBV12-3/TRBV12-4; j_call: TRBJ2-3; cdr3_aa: CASRLAGGAGTQYF; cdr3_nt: TGTGCCAGCCGCCTAGCGGGAGGGGCGGGTACGCAGTATTTT
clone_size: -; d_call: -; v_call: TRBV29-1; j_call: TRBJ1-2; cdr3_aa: CSVQVLDSNYGYTF; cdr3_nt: TGCAGCGTTCAAGTTTTGGACAGTAACTATGGCTACACCTTC
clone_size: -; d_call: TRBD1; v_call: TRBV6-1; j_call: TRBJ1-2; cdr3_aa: CASSRTGGSGYTF; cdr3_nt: TGTGCCAGCAGTCGAACAGGGGGCTCTGGCTACACCTTC
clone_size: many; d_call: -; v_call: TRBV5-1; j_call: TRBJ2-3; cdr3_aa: CASSAPSDTQYF; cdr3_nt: TGCGCCAGCAGCGCCCCCTCCGATACGCAGTATTTT
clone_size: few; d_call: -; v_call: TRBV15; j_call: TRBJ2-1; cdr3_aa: CATPPGGNNEQFF; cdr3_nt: TGTGCCACCCCCCCGGGGGGCAACAATGAGCAGTTCTTC